This TCR beta chain was profiled in a study of response to subunit inactivated influenza vaccine. The CDR3 is 15 residues long. The V end lost 3 bases, the J end lost 1 base, and 13 bases lay between the germline ends. The germline gives CDR1 LNHDA, CDR2 SQIVND (reference sequence). Each CDR3 protein is one row after TCRdb ran MiXCR on the RT-PCR reads. Here the sample spans approximately 700,000 distinct CDR3 sequences, about 15% being singletons. The TCR comes from a man over 45 who received an inactivated influenza vaccine. The chain is built from TRBV19 and TRBJ2-7, with D tentatively TRBD2 (5 bases). This specimen consisted of PBMCs from blood, obtained approximately 13 days after vaccination. CDR3 sequence (DNA): TGTGCCAGTAGTATCGGGGTACTAGGGTCCTACGAGCAGTACTTC. Translation: CASSIGVLGSYEQYF.